The entry that follows covers one T cell receptor (beta chain) sequence. Its target is unknown. This specimen belongs to a study of T cell responses to AZD1222 COVID-19 vaccine. General study findings and limits: Baseline seropositives among AZD1222 recipients totaled only 6 or 7. The study sampled repertoires only after the peak T cell response. The donor cohort was predominantly white British with a female majority, and clonal diversity may have been underestimated. Epitopes outside B.1.351 and B.1.1.7 mutated regions reportedly drew nearly half of spike TCRs.

CDR3 length: 15 residues. Germline CDR1 is MNHEY and CDR2 is SVGEGT. V gave up 0 bases and J gave up 5 bases, with 13 bases separating them. Sequencing was performed with immunoSEQ multiplex PCR; in TCRdb, only in-frame clones are kept and a portion is missing. The sample records roughly 150,000 clones, roughly nine tenths being singletons. The TCR was taken from an adult who received the AZD1222 COVID-19 vaccine. Source: peripheral blood, taken 28 days after the second AZD1222 dose. The chain recombines TRBV6-2 or TRBV6-3 with TRBJ2-5, with D perhaps matching TRBD2 (6 bases). The CDR3 loop is CASSYSAAGSETQYF. CDR3 DNA sequence: TGTGCCAGCAGTTACTCGGCGGCGGGGTCCGAGACCCAGTACTTC.